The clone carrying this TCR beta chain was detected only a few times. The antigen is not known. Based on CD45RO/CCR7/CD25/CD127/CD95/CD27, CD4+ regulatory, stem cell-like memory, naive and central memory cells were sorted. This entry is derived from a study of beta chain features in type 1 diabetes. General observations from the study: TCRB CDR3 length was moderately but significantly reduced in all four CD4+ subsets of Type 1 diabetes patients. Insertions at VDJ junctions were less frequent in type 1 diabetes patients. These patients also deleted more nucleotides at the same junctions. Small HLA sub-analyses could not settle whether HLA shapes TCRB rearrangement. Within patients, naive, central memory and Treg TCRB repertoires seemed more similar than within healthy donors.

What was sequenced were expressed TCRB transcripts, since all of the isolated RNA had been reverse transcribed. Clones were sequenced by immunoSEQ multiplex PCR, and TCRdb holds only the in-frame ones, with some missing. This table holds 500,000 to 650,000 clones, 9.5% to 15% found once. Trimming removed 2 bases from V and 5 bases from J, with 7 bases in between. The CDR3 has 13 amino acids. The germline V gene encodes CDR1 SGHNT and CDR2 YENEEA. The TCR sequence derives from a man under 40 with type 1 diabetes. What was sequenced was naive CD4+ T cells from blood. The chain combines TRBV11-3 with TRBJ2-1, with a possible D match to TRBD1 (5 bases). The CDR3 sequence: CASSLQGDNEQFF. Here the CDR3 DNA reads TGTGCCAGCAGCTTACAAGGGGACAATGAGCAGTTCTTC.